This TCR beta chain came from a study of cytomegalovirus exposure and HLA in healthy donors. V was cut by 5 bases and J by 4 bases, with 5 bases left in between. This CDR3 comprises 11 residues. Germline lookup yields CDR1 SQVTM and CDR2 ANQGSEA. Use of 60 Vbeta and 13 Jbeta primers characterized the PCR. Repertoires were generated with immunoSEQ multiplex PCR, while TCRdb's copy carries only in-frame clones and drops some. The table lists roughly 160,000 clones, 71% of them singletons. The specimen was PBMCs. The sequence was collected from a woman in her twenties or thirties in good health and CMV-seronegative. The J gene is TRBJ2-2, the V gene TRBV29-1; D is undetermined. The CDR3: CSVLFTGELFF. Written as DNA, the CDR3 is TGCAGCGTTTTATTCACCGGGGAGCTGTTTTTT.